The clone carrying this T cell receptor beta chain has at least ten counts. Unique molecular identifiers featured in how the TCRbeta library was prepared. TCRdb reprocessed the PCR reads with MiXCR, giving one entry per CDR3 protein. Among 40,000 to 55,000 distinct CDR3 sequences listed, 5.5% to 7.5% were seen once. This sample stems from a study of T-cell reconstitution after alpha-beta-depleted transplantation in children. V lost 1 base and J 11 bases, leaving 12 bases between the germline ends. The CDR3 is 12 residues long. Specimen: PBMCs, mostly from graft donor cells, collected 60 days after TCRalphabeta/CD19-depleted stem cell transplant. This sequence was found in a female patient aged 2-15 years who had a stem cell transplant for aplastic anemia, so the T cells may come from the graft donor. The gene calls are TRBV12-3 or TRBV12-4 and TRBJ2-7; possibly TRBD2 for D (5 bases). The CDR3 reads CASSLVSGKEYF. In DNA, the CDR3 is TGTGCCAGCAGTTTAGTATCCGGGAAGGAGTACTTC.